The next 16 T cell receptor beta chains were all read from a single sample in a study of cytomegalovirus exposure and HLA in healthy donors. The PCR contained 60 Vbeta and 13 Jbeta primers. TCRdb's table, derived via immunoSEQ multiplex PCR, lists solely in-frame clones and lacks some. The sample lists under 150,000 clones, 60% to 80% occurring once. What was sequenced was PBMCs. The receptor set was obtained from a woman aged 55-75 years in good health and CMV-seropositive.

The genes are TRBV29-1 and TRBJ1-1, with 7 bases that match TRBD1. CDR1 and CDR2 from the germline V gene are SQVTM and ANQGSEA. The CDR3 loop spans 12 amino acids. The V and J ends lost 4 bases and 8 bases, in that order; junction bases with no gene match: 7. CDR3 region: CSVVWTTGEAFF. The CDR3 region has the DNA TGCAGCGTTGTTTGGACGACAGGGGAAGCTTTCTTT. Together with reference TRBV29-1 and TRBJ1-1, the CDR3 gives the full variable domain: SAVISQKPSRDICQRGTSLTIQCQVDSQVTMMFWYRQQPGQSLTLIATANQGSEATYESGFVIDKFPISRPNLTFSTLTVSNMSPEDSSIYLCSVVWTTGEAFFGQGTRLTVV.

The CDR3 DNA reads as TGTGCCAGCAGCGCCGGCAACGTTAGGGGGCAAGCTTTCTTT. Translating gives CASSAGNVRGQAFF. The chain has TRBV7-3 and TRBJ1-1; 7 nucleotides agree with TRBD1. Per germline, CDR1 SGHTA and CDR2 FQGTGA. V lost 5 bases to trimming and J lost 9 bases; unmatched junction nucleotides: 12. The CDR3 consists of 14 residues. The variable domain in full, with the rest retrieved from reference TRBV7-3 and TRBJ1-1, is GAGVSQTPSNKVTEKGKYVELRCDPISGHTALYWYRQSLGQGPEFLIYFQGTGAADDSGLPNDRFFAVRPEGSVSTLKIQRTERGDSAVYLCASSAGNVRGQAFFGQGTRLTVV.

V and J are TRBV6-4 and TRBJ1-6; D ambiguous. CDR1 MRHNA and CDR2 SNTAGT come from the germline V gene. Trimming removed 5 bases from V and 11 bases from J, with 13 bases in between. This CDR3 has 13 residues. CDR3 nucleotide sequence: TGTGCCAGCAGTACCACCTCCGGGGCACCCCTCCACTTT. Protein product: CASSTTSGAPLHF.

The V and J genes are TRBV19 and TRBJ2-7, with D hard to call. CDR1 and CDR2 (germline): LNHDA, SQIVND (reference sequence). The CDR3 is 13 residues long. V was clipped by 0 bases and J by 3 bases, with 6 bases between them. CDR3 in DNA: TGTGCCAGTAGTATAGATGCAGGCTACGAGCAGTACTTC. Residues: CASSIDAGYEQYF. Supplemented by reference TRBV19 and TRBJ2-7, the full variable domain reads DGGITQSPKYLFRKEGQNVTLSCEQNLNHDAMYWYRQDPGQGLRLIYYSQIVNDFQKGDIAEGYSVSREKKESFPLTVTSAQKNPTAFYLCASSIDAGYEQYFGPGTRLTVT.

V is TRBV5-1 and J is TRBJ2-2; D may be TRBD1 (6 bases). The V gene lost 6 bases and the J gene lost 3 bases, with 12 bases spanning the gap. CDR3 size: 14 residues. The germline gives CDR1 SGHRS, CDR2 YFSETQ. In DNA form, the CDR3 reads TGCGCCAGCACCCCACAGGGATACACCGGGGAGCTGTTTTTT. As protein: CASTPQGYTGELFF.

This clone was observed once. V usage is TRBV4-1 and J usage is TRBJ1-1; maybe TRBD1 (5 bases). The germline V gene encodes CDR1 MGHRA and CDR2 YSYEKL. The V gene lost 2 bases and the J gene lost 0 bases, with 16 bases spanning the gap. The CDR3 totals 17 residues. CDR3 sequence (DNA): TGCGCCAGCAGCCAACCGGCCGGGGGACCCTTGAACACTGAAGCTTTCTTT. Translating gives CASSQPAGGPLNTEAFF.

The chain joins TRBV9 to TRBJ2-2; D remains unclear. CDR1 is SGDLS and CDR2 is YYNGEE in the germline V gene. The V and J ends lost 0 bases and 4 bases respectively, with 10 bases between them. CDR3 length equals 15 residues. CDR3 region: CASSVAVGPTGELFF. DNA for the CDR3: TGTGCCAGCAGCGTAGCAGTGGGCCCCACCGGGGAGCTGTTTTTT.

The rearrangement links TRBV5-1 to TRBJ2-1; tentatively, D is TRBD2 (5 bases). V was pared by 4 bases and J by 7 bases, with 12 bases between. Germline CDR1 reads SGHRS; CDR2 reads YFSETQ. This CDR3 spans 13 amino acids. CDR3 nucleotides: TGCGCCAGCAGCCAGGACGAGGGAAATGAGCAGTTCTTC. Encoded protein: CASSQDEGNEQFF.

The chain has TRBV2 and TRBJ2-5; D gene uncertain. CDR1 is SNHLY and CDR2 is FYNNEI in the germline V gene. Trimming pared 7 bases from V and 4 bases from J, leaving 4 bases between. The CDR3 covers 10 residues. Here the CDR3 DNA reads TGTGCCAGCAACGGAGAGACCCAGTACTTC. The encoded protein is CASNGETQYF.

The CDR3 bases are TGTGCCAGCAGTGACCAACTAGCCTACGAGCAGTACTTC. This sequence encodes CASSDQLAYEQYF. The rearrangement uses TRBV6-1 and TRBJ2-7, with D possibly TRBD2 on 5 matching bases. Germline-derived CDR1 and CDR2 are MNHNS and SASEGT. The CDR3 extends over 13 amino acids. The germline V and J ends were trimmed by 3 bases and 2 bases, with 8 bases remaining between them.

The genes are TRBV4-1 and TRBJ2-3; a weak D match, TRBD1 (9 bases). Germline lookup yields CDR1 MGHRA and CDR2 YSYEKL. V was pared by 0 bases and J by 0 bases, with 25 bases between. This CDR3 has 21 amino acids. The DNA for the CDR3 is TGCGCCAGCAGCCAAGAATTCTGGGGACAGGGTAAGCGGGGGAGCACAGATACGCAGTATTTT. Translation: CASSQEFWGQGKRGSTDTQYF.

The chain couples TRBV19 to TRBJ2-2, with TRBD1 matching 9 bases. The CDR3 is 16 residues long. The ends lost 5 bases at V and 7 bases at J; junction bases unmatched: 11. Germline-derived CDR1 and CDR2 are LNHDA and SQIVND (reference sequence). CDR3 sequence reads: CASSLTGQGRIGELFF. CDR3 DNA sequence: TGTGCCAGTAGTCTTACGGGACAGGGTCGGATCGGGGAGCTGTTTTTT.

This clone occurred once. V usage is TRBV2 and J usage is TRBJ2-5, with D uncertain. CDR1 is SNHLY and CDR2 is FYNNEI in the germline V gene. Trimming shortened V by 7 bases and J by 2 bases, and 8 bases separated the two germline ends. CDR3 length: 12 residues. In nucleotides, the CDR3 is TGTGCCAGCAAGCATGTTCAAGAGACCCAGTACTTC. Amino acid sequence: CASKHVQETQYF.

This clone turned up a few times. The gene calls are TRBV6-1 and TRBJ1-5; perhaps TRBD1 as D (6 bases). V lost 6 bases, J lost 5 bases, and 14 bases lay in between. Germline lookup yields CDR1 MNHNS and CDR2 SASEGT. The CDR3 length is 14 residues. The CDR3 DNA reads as TGTGCCAGCAGACAGGGCGGACCCGATCAGCCCCAGCATTTT. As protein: CASRQGGPDQPQHF.

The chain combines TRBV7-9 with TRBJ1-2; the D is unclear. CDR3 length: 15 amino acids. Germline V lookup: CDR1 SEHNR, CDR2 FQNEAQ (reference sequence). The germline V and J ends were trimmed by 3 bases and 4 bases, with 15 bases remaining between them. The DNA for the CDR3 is TGTGCCAGCAGCTTGGGGAGTATCCGTACCTATGGCTACACCTTC. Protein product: CASSLGSIRTYGYTF.

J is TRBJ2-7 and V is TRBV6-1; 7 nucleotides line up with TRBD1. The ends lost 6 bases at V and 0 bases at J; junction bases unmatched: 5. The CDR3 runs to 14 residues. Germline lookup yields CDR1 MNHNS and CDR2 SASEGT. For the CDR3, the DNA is TGTGCCAGCAGCCCGGGACAGCACTCCTACGAGCAGTACTTC. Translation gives CASSPGQHSYEQYF.